The next 32 T cell receptor beta chains were all read from a single sample in a study of blood T cell repertoires in COVID-19. Measured with immunoSEQ multiplex PCR; TCRdb has only the in-frame clones, and not every one. Of more than 130,000 clones detected, roughly 90% appear once; the ten largest clones hold 10% to 13%. Specimen: peripheral blood. The receptor set was obtained from a man in his fifties or sixties with active or convalescent COVID-19.

The chain couples TRBV29-1 to TRBJ2-7; 11 positions match TRBD1. Germline V gives CDR1 SQVTM, CDR2 ANQGSEA. This CDR3 region has 16 residues. The J segment lost 1 base and the V segment lost 3 bases, leaving 8 bases of the junction unmatched. As DNA, the CDR3 is TGCAGCGTTGATGGGACAGGGGGTTATGGTTCCTACGAGCAGTACTTC. Its translation is CSVDGTGGYGSYEQYF.

This chain joins TRBV5-1 and TRBJ1-1; D is perhaps TRBD1 (6 bases). The CDR3 totals 13 residues. In germline, CDR1 is SGHRS, CDR2 YFSETQ. The V end was cut by 3 bases, the J end by 4 bases, with 10 bases between. The CDR3 loop reads CASSSRGFTEAFF. CDR3 coding DNA: TGCGCCAGCAGCTCGAGGGGGTTCACTGAAGCTTTCTTT.

V gene TRBV5-1 combines with J gene TRBJ1-2; 10 bases fit TRBD1. Germline CDR1 reads SGHRS; CDR2 reads YFSETQ. CDR3 length: 15 amino acids. Trimming removed 5 bases from V and 1 base from J; junction bases left unmatched: 5. The CDR3 DNA reads as TGCGCCAGCAGGGCCGGGACAGGGGTTAACTATGGCTACACCTTC. It yields the protein CASRAGTGVNYGYTF.

The CDR3 is CATSDYGGRDTGELFF. The CDR3 coding sequence is TGTGCCACCAGTGATTATGGCGGGAGGGATACCGGGGAGCTGTTTTTT. The genes are TRBV24-1 and TRBJ2-2; 9 bases are shared with TRBD2. V was clipped by 2 bases and J by 5 bases; unmatched bases: 5. The CDR3 has 16 residues. In germline, CDR1 is KGHDR, CDR2 SFDVKD.

This clone turned up a few times. The chain combines TRBV19 with TRBJ2-7, with 11 positions matching TRBD2. J gave up 4 bases and V 6 bases, and 5 bases lay outside the gene matches. The CDR3 consists of 14 residues. Germline V lookup: CDR1 LNHDA, CDR2 SQIVND (reference sequence). Here the CDR3 reads CASRSTSGSYEQYF. The CDR3, as DNA: TGTGCCAGTAGATCAACTAGCGGGAGTTACGAGCAGTACTTC.

V gene TRBV4-1 combines with J gene TRBJ2-7, with a possible D match to TRBD1 (5 bases). The CDR3 has 16 residues. Trimming stripped 4 bases from V and 3 bases from J, with 19 bases between. Per germline, CDR1 MGHRA and CDR2 YSYEKL. The CDR3 DNA sequence: TGCGCCAGCAGCCGGGGCCACGAACGCAACGTCTACGAGCAGTACTTC. This encodes CASSRGHERNVYEQYF.

The V call is TRBV27, the J call TRBJ2-2; 8 bases match TRBD2. J lost 6 bases, V lost 1 base, and 4 bases had no gene match. CDR3 length: 15 amino acids. Looked up from germline, CDR1 is MNHEY and CDR2 is SMNVEV (reference sequence). The DNA for the CDR3 is TGTGCCAGCAGTTTATGGAGCGGGAGTGCCGGGGAGCTGTTTTTT. Protein product: CASSLWSGSAGELFF.

With respect to this clone: The same CDR3 arises from other DNA sequences in this sample as well. The chain carries TRBV18 and TRBJ1-3; D perhaps matches TRBD1 (5 bases). Trimming shortened V by 5 bases and J by 0 bases, and 8 bases separated the two germline ends. Germline V gene lookup returns CDR1 KGHSH and CDR2 LQKENI. This CDR3 comprises 14 residues. The CDR3 here is CASSLQVSGNTIYF. The CDR3 coding sequence is TGTGCCAGCTCATTACAGGTCTCTGGAAACACCATATATTTT.

DNA for the CDR3: TGTGCCAGCAGCTTCCTATTTGAGGGCAACTATGGCTACACCTTC. Protein: CASSFLFEGNYGYTF. The J gene is TRBJ1-2, the V gene TRBV5-6; D is unresolved. The V end lost 2 bases, the J end lost 2 bases, and 13 bases lay between the germline ends. The CDR3 runs 15 residues. Germline V gene data show CDR1 as SGHDT and CDR2 as YYEEEE.

This clone was observed once. The V call is TRBV7-3, the J call TRBJ2-1; D remains unclear. This CDR3 has 16 residues. V was pared by 0 bases and J by 0 bases, with 9 bases between. Germline CDR1 and CDR2: SGHTA and FQGTGA. CDR3 in amino acids: CASSLTGVSSYNEQFF. The CDR3 DNA reads as TGTGCCAGCAGCTTAACGGGCGTGAGCTCCTACAATGAGCAGTTCTTC.

This sequence joins TRBV19 and TRBJ1-2; 9 nucleotides agree with TRBD1. The junction had 9 bases not matched to a gene; V was cut back by 5 bases and J by 5 bases. The CDR3 is 15 amino acids. CDR1 LNHDA and CDR2 SQIVND come from the germline V gene (reference sequence). Written as DNA, the CDR3 is TGTGCCAGTAGTCAAACCCCCGGGACAGGGTATGGCTACACCTTC. This sequence encodes CASSQTPGTGYGYTF. Full variable domain (outside the CDR3, taken from reference TRBV19 and TRBJ1-2): DGGITQSPKYLFRKEGQNVTLSCEQNLNHDAMYWYRQDPGQGLRLIYYSQIVNDFQKGDIAEGYSVSREKKESFPLTVTSAQKNPTAFYLCASSQTPGTGYGYTFGSGTRLTVV.

The gene calls are TRBV29-1 and TRBJ2-3; D is unclear. The V and J ends lost 4 bases and 3 bases respectively, with 17 bases between them. The CDR3 runs 15 residues. Germline CDR1 reads SQVTM; CDR2 reads ANQGSEA. The DNA for the CDR3 is TGCAGCGTTGTGGAGACCCTCTATGTTACAGATACGCAGTATTTT. Translating gives CSVVETLYVTDTQYF.

The rearrangement uses TRBV19 and TRBJ2-2; 7 nucleotides line up with TRBD1. Germline CDR1 LNHDA, CDR2 SQIVND (reference sequence). The V and J ends lost 5 bases and 6 bases, in that order; junction bases with no gene match: 3. The CDR3 is 13 residues long. The CDR3 DNA follows: TGTGCCAGTAGTGACAGGGCGGCCGGGGAGCTGTTTTTT. This sequence encodes CASSDRAAGELFF.

The chain is built from TRBV7-2 and TRBJ2-1; 11 nucleotides align to TRBD1. With V trimmed by 5 bases and J by 7 bases, 10 bases remained unmatched. Per the germline V gene, CDR1 is SGHTA and CDR2 is FQGNSA. The CDR3 extends over 16 amino acids. This CDR3 reads CASSKNGQGARNEQFF. The CDR3 region has the DNA TGTGCCAGCAGCAAAAACGGACAGGGGGCAAGAAATGAGCAGTTCTTC.

This chain joins TRBV5-1 and TRBJ2-1; possibly TRBD1 for D (6 bases). Germline values: CDR1 SGHRS, CDR2 YFSETQ. This CDR3 region has 13 residues. Trimming cost V 3 bases and J 10 bases, with 14 bases left between them. Here the CDR3 DNA reads TGCGCCAGCAGCTCCCAGGGGCTGGACGAGCAGTTCTTC. Encoded protein: CASSSQGLDEQFF.

The rearrangement joins TRBV19 to TRBJ2-5; 10 bases line up with TRBD1. The V gene end was trimmed by 6 bases and the J gene end by 7 bases; junction bases not matched to a gene: 8. CDR3 length: 14 amino acids. The germline CDR1 and CDR2 sequences are LNHDA and SQIVND (reference sequence). Written as DNA, the CDR3 is TGTGCCAGTAGACTGACAGGGGGCCCAGGGACCCAGTACTTC. It specifies CASRLTGGPGTQYF.

The chain links TRBV5-1 to TRBJ2-3, with TRBD1 matching over 7 bases. CDR3 length: 14 amino acids. The trim removed 7 bases at V and 2 bases at J, leaving 7 bases unmatched. In germline, CDR1 is SGHRS, CDR2 YFSETQ. The CDR3 is CASFRTGITDTQYF. The DNA for the CDR3 is TGCGCCAGCTTCCGGACAGGAATCACAGATACGCAGTATTTT.

The V gene is TRBV19, the J gene TRBJ1-4; the D gene is possibly TRBD1 (5 bases). This CDR3 contains 17 residues. In germline, CDR1 is LNHDA, CDR2 SQIVND (reference sequence). V dropped 7 bases and J dropped 0 bases, with 18 bases sitting between them. This CDR3 reads CASKGLGMTTTNEKLFF. DNA of the CDR3: TGTGCCAGTAAGGGGCTGGGGATGACCACAACTAATGAAAAACTGTTTTTT.

CDR3 DNA: TGTGCCAGCAGCTGGCGGAGCGGGAGCTCCTACGAGCAGTACTTC. This translates into CASSWRSGSSYEQYF. The chain combines TRBV11-2 with TRBJ2-7; 8 bases are shared with TRBD2. The CDR3 runs to 15 residues. Germline V gives CDR1 SGHAT, CDR2 FQNNGV. V shed 4 bases, J shed 0 bases, and the junction held 5 bases outside the gene matches.

The J gene is TRBJ2-1, the V gene TRBV11-1, with TRBD1 as a possible D gene (5 bases). Germline CDR1 SGHAT, CDR2 FQDESV (reference sequence). Trimming took off 2 bases at V and 2 bases at J, with 7 bases between the two ends. The CDR3 totals 14 residues. Written as DNA, the CDR3 is TGTGCCAGCAGCTTACCAGGGACCTACAATGAGCAGTTCTTC. It specifies CASSLPGTYNEQFF.

This chain uses TRBV28 with TRBJ2-7; tentative D call: TRBD2 (7 bases). Germline V gene data show CDR1 as MDHEN and CDR2 as SYDVKM. Trimming stripped 7 bases from V and 5 bases from J, with 18 bases between. The CDR3 has 14 amino acids. The CDR3 sequence: CASTQGGRAHEQYF. The CDR3 DNA follows: TGTGCCAGCACCCAAGGGGGGAGGGCCCACGAGCAGTACTTC.

The chain joins TRBV6-6 to TRBJ2-1; 10 bases align to TRBD2. The CDR3 has 15 residues. Germline V lookup: CDR1 MNHNY, CDR2 SVGAGI (reference sequence). J gave up 7 bases and V 6 bases, and 9 bases lay outside the gene matches. This CDR3 is CASSPLGLAVNEQFF. CDR3 DNA sequence: TGTGCCAGCAGCCCCCTTGGACTAGCGGTTAATGAGCAGTTCTTC.

The V gene is TRBV6-5, the J gene TRBJ1-5; D perhaps matches TRBD1 (5 bases). The V gene lost 6 bases and the J gene lost 6 bases, with 15 bases spanning the gap. Germline V gene sequence: CDR1 MNHEY, CDR2 SVGAGI. The CDR3 runs 14 residues. The CDR3 spells CASRPDRGLQPQHF. DNA for the CDR3: TGTGCCAGCAGACCCGACCGGGGACTTCAGCCCCAGCATTTT.

The chain employs TRBV24-1 and TRBJ2-2; weak D call: TRBD2 (6 bases). Trimming left V 6 bases short and J 2 bases short, with 12 bases between. The CDR3 runs 15 residues. Germline CDR1 and CDR2: KGHDR and SFDVKD. CDR3 region: CATSQHGSNTGELFF. The CDR3 nucleotides read TGTGCCACCAGTCAACACGGGAGCAACACCGGGGAGCTGTTTTTT.

The chain combines TRBV5-8 with TRBJ1-1, with D uncertain. V was trimmed by 0 bases and J by 2 bases, leaving 11 bases between them. Looked up from germline, CDR1 is SGHTS and CDR2 is YDEGEE. The CDR3 is made up of 15 amino acids. CDR3 residues: CASSLEGVRNTEAFF. The DNA of the CDR3 is TGTGCCAGCAGCTTGGAGGGAGTAAGAAACACTGAAGCTTTCTTT.

This clone was found once. This rearrangement joins TRBV11-1 to TRBJ2-5, with 9 bases identical to TRBD1. This CDR3 region has 13 residues. The J segment lost 5 bases and the V segment lost 4 bases, leaving 2 bases of the junction unmatched. Germline V gene sequence: CDR1 SGHAT, CDR2 FQDESV (reference sequence). As DNA, the CDR3 is TGTGCCAGCAGCTGGGACAGGGCGGAGACCCAGTACTTC. Its protein is CASSWDRAETQYF.

The chain uses TRBV4-2 and TRBJ1-6, with unresolved D. CDR1 LGHNA and CDR2 YNFKEQ come from the germline V gene. The CDR3 has 18 amino acids. The germline V and J ends were trimmed by 0 bases and 0 bases, with 12 bases remaining between them. CDR3 region: CASSQDLSGSSYNSPLHF. In DNA, the CDR3 is TGTGCCAGCAGCCAAGATCTCTCCGGGAGCTCCTATAATTCACCCCTCCACTTT.

This chain links TRBV3-1 (or the pseudogene TRBV3-2) with TRBJ2-7; weak D call: TRBD1 (5 bases). The V end lost 2 bases, the J end lost 5 bases, and 10 bases lay between the germline ends. Germline V gene data show CDR1 as LGHDT and CDR2 as YNNKEL (reference sequence). CDR3 length: 13 residues. CDR3 nucleotides: TGTGCCAGCAGCCAAAGGGGCAGCCACGAGCAGTACTTC. It codes for CASSQRGSHEQYF.

The chain recombines TRBV10-3 with TRBJ2-5, with TRBD2 matching 7 bases. Germline V gene data show CDR1 as ENHRY and CDR2 as SYGVKD. The length of the CDR3 is 18 residues. The V gene end was trimmed by 3 bases and the J gene end by 1 base; junction bases not matched to a gene: 14. CDR3 residues: CAISDLQEYGTIQETQYF. For the CDR3, the DNA is TGTGCCATCAGTGACCTTCAGGAATACGGGACTATCCAAGAGACCCAGTACTTC.

The chain recombines TRBV29-1 with TRBJ1-3; D not certain. Germline CDR1 SQVTM, CDR2 ANQGSEA. The CDR3 spans 13 residues. V lost 6 bases, J lost 0 bases, and 9 bases lay in between. CDR3 in amino acids: CSVGESSGNTIYF. The CDR3 DNA sequence: TGCAGCGTCGGGGAAAGCTCTGGAAACACCATATATTTT.

This chain links TRBV20-1 with TRBJ1-2; 7 bases map to TRBD1. There are 11 residues in the CDR3. Losses at the gene ends were 6 bases for V and 8 bases for J; bases not matched to a gene: 6. The germline CDR1 and CDR2 sequences are DFQATT and SNEGSKA (reference sequence). CDR3 region: CSAKQGLGYTF. The CDR3 coding sequence is TGCAGTGCCAAACAGGGGTTAGGCTACACCTTC.

The genes are TRBV10-3 and TRBJ2-1, with 10 bases lining up with TRBD2. The CDR3 has 14 amino acids. Germline-derived CDR1 and CDR2 are ENHRY and SYGVKD. With V trimmed by 6 bases and J by 5 bases, 4 bases remained unmatched. CDR3 residues: CAIRTTSGDNEQFF. The CDR3 nucleotides are TGTGCCATCAGGACAACTAGCGGGGACAATGAGCAGTTCTTC.